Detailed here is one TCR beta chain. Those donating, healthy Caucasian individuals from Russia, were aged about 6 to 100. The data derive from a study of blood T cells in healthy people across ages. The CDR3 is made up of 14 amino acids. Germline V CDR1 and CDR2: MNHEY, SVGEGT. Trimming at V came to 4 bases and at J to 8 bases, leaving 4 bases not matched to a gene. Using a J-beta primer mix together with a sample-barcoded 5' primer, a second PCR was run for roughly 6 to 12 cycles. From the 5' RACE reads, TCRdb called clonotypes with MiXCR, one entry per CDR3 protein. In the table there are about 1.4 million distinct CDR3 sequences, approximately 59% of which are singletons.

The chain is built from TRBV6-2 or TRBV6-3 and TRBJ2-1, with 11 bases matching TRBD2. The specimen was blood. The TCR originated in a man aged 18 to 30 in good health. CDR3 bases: TGTGCCAGCAGTTTAGCGGGGGGGATCTATGAGCAGTTCTTC. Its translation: CASSLAGGIYEQFF.